These T cell receptor beta chains were read from a single sample in a study of T cells in Graves' hyperthyroidism and ophthalmopathy. TCRdb called the multiplex PCR reads again in MiXCR, with one record for every CDR3 protein. The repertoire includes over 500,000 distinct CDR3 sequences, approximately 49% of them detected once, and about 45% sits in the top ten. Specimen: peripheral blood or thyroid tissue (not recorded which). The receptors were gathered from an adult woman with Graves' disease, either hyperthyroidism or ophthalmopathy (not recorded which). The CDR3 runs from the conserved cysteine through the conserved F or W. The order of the fields is J gene, clone size, V gene, CDR3 protein. Some rows mark clone size as missing; the rest say once, few, many or name a class of expanded clone.

j_call: TRBJ2-5
clone_size: many
v_call: TRBV4-1
cdr3_aa: CASSQGLGGWETQYF

j_call: TRBJ2-5
clone_size: few
v_call: TRBV11-2
cdr3_aa: CASSYHPRLAGGQGSLETQYF

j_call: TRBJ1-1
clone_size: -
v_call: TRBV7-9
cdr3_aa: CATTAGTEAFF

j_call: TRBJ1-2
clone_size: few
v_call: TRBV7-2
cdr3_aa: CASSLAGQGYYTF

j_call: TRBJ1-3
clone_size: many
v_call: TRBV19
cdr3_aa: CASRDSASGNTIYF

j_call: TRBJ1-1
clone_size: -
v_call: TRBV18
cdr3_aa: CASSPTGTGKGAFF

j_call: TRBJ2-5
clone_size: many
v_call: TRBV7-2
cdr3_aa: CASSFLAGGVETQYF

j_call: TRBJ2-7
clone_size: -
v_call: TRBV7-9
cdr3_aa: CASSTPGNSYEQYF

j_call: TRBJ1-1
clone_size: -
v_call: TRBV20-1
cdr3_aa: CSARGQGQRAFF

j_call: TRBJ2-7
clone_size: many
v_call: TRBV7-9
cdr3_aa: CASSLEIGGREQYF

j_call: TRBJ1-6
clone_size: many
v_call: TRBV6-5
cdr3_aa: CASSYRQARGSPLHF

j_call: TRBJ1-2
clone_size: -
v_call: TRBV7-2
cdr3_aa: CASSKDRSSYGYTF

j_call: TRBJ2-7
clone_size: few
v_call: TRBV2
cdr3_aa: CASAFWAGGSYEQYF

j_call: TRBJ1-1
clone_size: -
v_call: TRBV10-3
cdr3_aa: CASLGGGGMTEAFF

j_call: TRBJ2-7
clone_size: many
v_call: TRBV7-6
cdr3_aa: CASSLIREEQYF

j_call: TRBJ2-5
clone_size: many
v_call: TRBV6-2/TRBV6-3
cdr3_aa: CASSYSDQETQYF

j_call: TRBJ1-1
clone_size: once
v_call: TRBV29-1
cdr3_aa: CSAGPRFSEAFF

j_call: TRBJ2-6
clone_size: few
v_call: TRBV6-2/TRBV6-3
cdr3_aa: CASRLASGANVLTF

j_call: TRBJ1-3
clone_size: few
v_call: TRBV29-1
cdr3_aa: CSVVYMPGNTIYF

j_call: TRBJ2-2
clone_size: -
v_call: TRBV20-1
cdr3_aa: CSSGNTGELFF

j_call: TRBJ1-5
clone_size: -
v_call: TRBV7-6
cdr3_aa: CASSLAGGRLNQPQHF

j_call: TRBJ2-5
clone_size: once
v_call: TRBV6-1
cdr3_aa: CASSDPTSTATQYF

j_call: TRBJ2-2
clone_size: -
v_call: TRBV29-1
cdr3_aa: CSVGWGTGELFF

j_call: TRBJ1-5
clone_size: -
v_call: TRBV15
cdr3_aa: CATSRVSQPGQHF

j_call: TRBJ2-7
clone_size: -
v_call: TRBV20-1
cdr3_aa: CSAHPGGREQYF

j_call: TRBJ2-2
clone_size: many
v_call: TRBV29-1
cdr3_aa: CSVTDREGTGELFF

j_call: TRBJ1-4
clone_size: many
v_call: TRBV5-8
cdr3_aa: CASKTYATNEKLFF

j_call: TRBJ2-5
clone_size: once
v_call: TRBV5-1
cdr3_aa: CVSSSTDSLQETQYF

j_call: TRBJ1-2
clone_size: -
v_call: TRBV10-2
cdr3_aa: CASSEYRLSLLYGYTF

j_call: TRBJ1-1
clone_size: many
v_call: TRBV12-3/TRBV12-4
cdr3_aa: CASSPTGQGNTEAFF

j_call: TRBJ2-5
clone_size: -
v_call: TRBV7-8
cdr3_aa: CASSFYICSAGLLGGCETQYF

j_call: TRBJ2-5
clone_size: -
v_call: TRBV7-3
cdr3_aa: CASSSRETSAETQYF

j_call: TRBJ2-7
clone_size: -
v_call: TRBV10-3
cdr3_aa: CAISVGTDRYF

j_call: TRBJ2-2
clone_size: few
v_call: TRBV20-1
cdr3_aa: CSAKPGLAGSGTGELFF

j_call: TRBJ1-1
clone_size: -
v_call: TRBV6-1
cdr3_aa: CASSEGNRATEAFF

j_call: TRBJ2-5
clone_size: many
v_call: TRBV7-8
cdr3_aa: CASIGDTGKKETQYF

j_call: TRBJ1-1
clone_size: many
v_call: TRBV20-1
cdr3_aa: CSARYGRGTEAFF

j_call: TRBJ2-5
clone_size: many
v_call: TRBV29-1
cdr3_aa: CSVADPNGETQYF

j_call: TRBJ1-2
clone_size: many
v_call: TRBV12-3/TRBV12-4
cdr3_aa: CASSFPQAEGYTF

j_call: TRBJ2-2
clone_size: many
v_call: TRBV12-3/TRBV12-4
cdr3_aa: CASSPSGNAAGELFF

j_call: TRBJ2-5
clone_size: -
v_call: TRBV24-1
cdr3_aa: CARKTGRETQYF

j_call: TRBJ1-1
clone_size: -
v_call: TRBV9
cdr3_aa: CASSHRGRGQAEAFF

j_call: TRBJ1-2
clone_size: many
v_call: TRBV14
cdr3_aa: CASSQGGGGRVYGYTF

j_call: TRBJ1-1
clone_size: many
v_call: TRBV6-1
cdr3_aa: CASTETDRAAFF

j_call: TRBJ2-5
clone_size: few
v_call: TRBV7-7
cdr3_aa: CASSRGLMGAETQYF

j_call: TRBJ2-3
clone_size: many
v_call: TRBV10-3
cdr3_aa: CAISGATDTQYF

j_call: TRBJ1-2
clone_size: -
v_call: TRBV15
cdr3_aa: CATSTETGGDGYTF

j_call: TRBJ2-7
clone_size: many
v_call: TRBV20-1
cdr3_aa: CSARRTADEQYF

j_call: TRBJ2-5
clone_size: -
v_call: TRBV7-9
cdr3_aa: CASSIYLCSVSGTAQETQYF

j_call: TRBJ2-7
clone_size: many
v_call: TRBV20-1
cdr3_aa: CSASLRLQPPYEQYF

j_call: TRBJ2-7
clone_size: many
v_call: TRBV15
cdr3_aa: CATSRDRLAGGYEQYF

j_call: TRBJ2-5
clone_size: many
v_call: TRBV29-1
cdr3_aa: CSVEGTGAGETQYF

j_call: TRBJ1-1
clone_size: -
v_call: TRBV10-3
cdr3_aa: CATSGGDAWTEAFF